This paragraph covers one T cell receptor beta chain sequence. This clonotype came up many times. This receptor's antigen is unknown. Base-call qualities are not available, and no considerably larger clone is one nucleotide away. These data originate in a study of CDR3 diversity in severe acne (dated by TCRdb to the late 2010s). Library preparation was by PCR. The sequencing machine was an Illumina HiSeq 2000. The public reads were quality trimmed at Q25 with fastp and then assembled into clones with MiXCR by TCRdb, keeping productive beta chains. Duplicate CDR3 protein sequences are folded into a single record with the most common DNA and genes. This sample holds more than 85,000 distinct CDR3 sequences; about 52% were observed only once. Jointly, the top ten make up 10% of the sample. The germline V gene (reference sequence) provides CDR1 MNHEY and CDR2 SMNVEV. Trimming accounts for 2 bases at V and 6 bases at J, while the number of junction bases matched to no gene is 7. The CDR3 holds 14 amino acids from the cysteine to the phenylalanine. Just CDR3 DNA is preserved here, 42 bases in frame from base 1.

The receptor chain draws on TRBV27 and TRBJ2-7, with 7 bases matching TRBD2. This receptor was obtained from a male donor in good health, serving as a control. Sequencing was done on a sample of blood. The CDR3 here reads CASSLGRTGGEQYF. The base sequence is TGTGCCAGCAGTTTAGGGAGGACGGGAGGCGAGCAGTACTTC.